The sequence of this T cell receptor beta chain was determined in a study of T cells after posttransplantation cyclophosphamide. Study-level points and caveats: Later blood repertoires were often dominated by clones from the donor CD8+ memory compartment. Skin or GI-infiltrating T cells shared few TRB sequences with blood.

The sample holds many counts of this clone. No antigen is known for it. This related bone marrow graft donor gave peripheral blood on the day of marrow donation. The method was immunoSEQ multiplex PCR; TCRdb's version includes in-frame clones alone and lacks a portion of them. In total the sample includes almost 35,000 clones, none of them seen once. The CDR3 totals 16 residues. Germline loops: CDR1 GTSNPN, CDR2 SVGIG (reference sequence). This TCR came from a woman in her fifties or sixties in good health and a related stem cell transplant donor. V and J are TRBV30 and TRBJ1-3; D ambiguous. The sample taken for sequencing was PBMCs. The CDR3: CASGSGQAGSGNTIYF. CDR3 coding DNA: TGTGCTTCGGGGTCTGGGCAGGCGGGCTCTGGAAACACCATATATTTT.